A selection of T cell receptor beta chains follows, all from one sample in a study of blood T cell repertoires in COVID-19. Method: immunoSEQ multiplex PCR; TCRdb's copy keeps in-frame clones and lacks some. The sample gives around 50,000 clones, approximately 85% of which show up once; over 2% is in the top ten. The sequenced material came from peripheral blood. The receptors come from a woman aged 55-70 years with acute or convalescent COVID-19. Both conserved end residues are part of each CDR3. Fields, in order: D gene, V gene, clone size, J gene, CDR3 protein, CDR3 DNA. The D gene is left open where the match is weak. Where a row states a size, it is once, few, many or the class of an expanded clone; other rows omit it.

D gene: -
V gene: TRBV18
clone size: -
J gene: TRBJ2-6
CDR3 protein: CASSPVPAFQGSLRPGANVLTF
CDR3 DNA: TGTGCCAGCTCCCCAGTGCCCGCTTTTCAGGGTTCCTTACGACCTGGGGCCAACGTCCTGACTTTC

D gene: -
V gene: TRBV12-3/TRBV12-4
clone size: -
J gene: TRBJ2-7
CDR3 protein: CASSSSSSYEQYF
CDR3 DNA: TGTGCCAGCAGTTCCTCGTCGAGCTACGAGCAGTACTTC

D gene: -
V gene: TRBV4-1
clone size: -
J gene: TRBJ1-6
CDR3 protein: CASSQVSGDNSPLHF
CDR3 DNA: TGCGCCAGCAGCCAGGTTTCAGGGGATAATTCACCCCTCCACTTT

D gene: -
V gene: TRBV2
clone size: -
J gene: TRBJ1-2
CDR3 protein: CASKAGADYGYTF
CDR3 DNA: TGTGCCAGCAAAGCTGGGGCGGACTATGGCTACACCTTC

D gene: -
V gene: TRBV3-1/TRBV3-2
clone size: -
J gene: TRBJ1-2
CDR3 protein: CASSQDVGPGGYTF
CDR3 DNA: TGTGCCAGCAGCCAAGACGTTGGGCCCGGAGGCTACACCTTC

D gene: -
V gene: TRBV12-3/TRBV12-4
clone size: few
J gene: TRBJ1-3
CDR3 protein: CASSKTRGIYF
CDR3 DNA: TGTGCCAGCAGCAAAACAAGGGGCATATATTTT

D gene: TRBD1
V gene: TRBV5-1
clone size: -
J gene: TRBJ2-2
CDR3 protein: CASRPGQATGELFF
CDR3 DNA: TGCGCCAGCAGGCCGGGACAGGCAACCGGGGAGCTGTTTTTT

D gene: -
V gene: TRBV9
clone size: -
J gene: TRBJ1-2
CDR3 protein: CASSVEGRYNYGYTF
CDR3 DNA: TGTGCCAGCAGCGTAGAGGGGCGGTATAACTATGGCTACACCTTC

D gene: -
V gene: TRBV7-8
clone size: -
J gene: TRBJ1-1
CDR3 protein: CASSFSSRAEAFF
CDR3 DNA: TGTGCCAGCAGCTTCTCTTCCCGAGCTGAAGCTTTCTTT

D gene: -
V gene: TRBV6-6
clone size: -
J gene: TRBJ2-7
CDR3 protein: CASSRPEGREQYF
CDR3 DNA: TGTGCCAGCAGTCGGCCGGAGGGCCGTGAGCAGTACTTC

D gene: TRBD2
V gene: TRBV6-2/TRBV6-3
clone size: -
J gene: TRBJ2-7
CDR3 protein: CASSYRTSDWKEQYF
CDR3 DNA: TGTGCCAGCAGTTACAGGACTAGCGACTGGAAGGAGCAGTACTTC

D gene: -
V gene: TRBV9
clone size: -
J gene: TRBJ1-1
CDR3 protein: CASKTLAGADEAFF
CDR3 DNA: TGTGCCAGCAAAACTTTAGCAGGGGCCGACGAAGCTTTCTTT

D gene: -
V gene: TRBV28
clone size: -
J gene: TRBJ1-4
CDR3 protein: CASSFTGFVEKLFF
CDR3 DNA: TGTGCCAGCAGTTTCACCGGGTTTGTTGAAAAACTGTTTTTT

D gene: -
V gene: TRBV6-5
clone size: -
J gene: TRBJ2-7
CDR3 protein: CASSSSFLGEQYF
CDR3 DNA: TGTGCCAGCTCTAGCAGTTTCTTGGGGGAGCAGTACTTC

D gene: TRBD2
V gene: TRBV19
clone size: -
J gene: TRBJ2-1
CDR3 protein: CASSQLAGSSNEQFF
CDR3 DNA: TGTGCCAGTAGCCAACTAGCGGGGAGCTCCAATGAGCAGTTCTTC

D gene: TRBD1
V gene: TRBV19
clone size: -
J gene: TRBJ2-6
CDR3 protein: CASTLILGTGGAGANVLTF
CDR3 DNA: TGTGCCAGTACCCTGATATTGGGGACAGGGGGCGCTGGGGCCAACGTCCTGACTTTC

D gene: TRBD1
V gene: TRBV5-1
clone size: -
J gene: TRBJ2-5
CDR3 protein: CASNRGRVQETQYF
CDR3 DNA: TGCGCCAGCAACAGGGGGAGAGTCCAAGAGACCCAGTACTTC

D gene: -
V gene: TRBV6-6
clone size: -
J gene: TRBJ1-1
CDR3 protein: CASSYPEMNTEAFF
CDR3 DNA: TGTGCCAGCAGTTACCCGGAGATGAACACTGAAGCTTTCTTT

D gene: TRBD1
V gene: TRBV19
clone size: few
J gene: TRBJ1-2
CDR3 protein: CASSIFFRGRGRAYGYTF
CDR3 DNA: TGTGCCAGTAGTATATTTTTTCGGGGCAGGGGGCGCGCCTATGGCTACACCTTC

D gene: TRBD2
V gene: TRBV6-5
clone size: once
J gene: TRBJ2-7
CDR3 protein: CASRVTSGIYEQYF
CDR3 DNA: TGTGCCAGCAGAGTGACTAGCGGGATCTACGAGCAGTACTTC

D gene: -
V gene: TRBV25-1
clone size: -
J gene: TRBJ1-4
CDR3 protein: CASSEGGSVDEKLFF
CDR3 DNA: TGTGCCAGCAGTGAGGGAGGGTCTGTTGATGAAAAACTGTTTTTT

D gene: TRBD1
V gene: TRBV18
clone size: -
J gene: TRBJ1-1
CDR3 protein: CASSPGQDTEAFF
CDR3 DNA: TGTGCCAGCTCACCCGGACAGGACACTGAAGCTTTCTTT

D gene: TRBD2
V gene: TRBV13
clone size: -
J gene: TRBJ2-7
CDR3 protein: CASSYRTSGVPHEQYF
CDR3 DNA: TGTGCCAGCAGCTACAGGACTAGCGGGGTCCCCCACGAGCAGTACTTC

D gene: -
V gene: TRBV12-3/TRBV12-4
clone size: -
J gene: TRBJ2-3
CDR3 protein: CASSFGGQDTQYF
CDR3 DNA: TGTGCCAGCAGTTTTGGGGGCCAGGATACGCAGTATTTT

D gene: -
V gene: TRBV7-2
clone size: -
J gene: TRBJ1-1
CDR3 protein: CASSLGRVDIWSAEAFF
CDR3 DNA: TGTGCCAGCAGCTTAGGCAGGGTGGATATTTGGAGCGCTGAAGCTTTCTTT

D gene: -
V gene: TRBV6-1
clone size: -
J gene: TRBJ2-6
CDR3 protein: CASSEGAGQANVLTF
CDR3 DNA: TGTGCCAGCAGTGAAGGGGCAGGTCAGGCCAACGTCCTGACTTTC

D gene: -
V gene: TRBV4-2
clone size: -
J gene: TRBJ1-2
CDR3 protein: CASSSSDYGYTF
CDR3 DNA: TGTGCCAGCAGCTCCAGCGACTATGGCTACACCTTC

D gene: -
V gene: TRBV3-1/TRBV3-2
clone size: -
J gene: TRBJ1-3
CDR3 protein: CASSSLPPGPGNTIYF
CDR3 DNA: TGTGCCAGCAGCTCCCTACCACCAGGGCCTGGAAACACCATATATTTT

D gene: -
V gene: TRBV20-1
clone size: -
J gene: TRBJ1-5
CDR3 protein: CSASNPKRAGLDNQPQHF
CDR3 DNA: TGCAGTGCTAGTAATCCCAAAAGGGCAGGGCTGGACAATCAGCCCCAGCATTTT

D gene: -
V gene: TRBV2
clone size: once
J gene: TRBJ2-7
CDR3 protein: CASSEQGEAYEQYF
CDR3 DNA: TGTGCCAGCAGTGAACAGGGGGAGGCCTACGAGCAGTACTTC

D gene: TRBD1
V gene: TRBV6-5
clone size: -
J gene: TRBJ2-2
CDR3 protein: CASSSRGTGENGELFF
CDR3 DNA: TGTGCCAGCAGTTCCAGGGGGACAGGGGAGAACGGGGAGCTGTTTTTT

D gene: TRBD2
V gene: TRBV3-1/TRBV3-2
clone size: -
J gene: TRBJ2-5
CDR3 protein: CASSPLGLAQETQYF
CDR3 DNA: TGTGCCAGCAGCCCCCTGGGACTAGCCCAAGAGACCCAGTACTTC

D gene: -
V gene: TRBV5-1
clone size: -
J gene: TRBJ2-4
CDR3 protein: CASSLVGGNIQYF
CDR3 DNA: TGCGCCAGCAGCTTGGTCGGGGGAAACATTCAGTACTTC

D gene: TRBD1
V gene: TRBV20-1
clone size: -
J gene: TRBJ1-5
CDR3 protein: CSASPTGDSNQPQHF
CDR3 DNA: TGCAGTGCTAGTCCGACAGGGGATAGCAATCAGCCCCAGCATTTT

D gene: -
V gene: TRBV2
clone size: -
J gene: TRBJ2-3
CDR3 protein: CASSNRVRTDTQYF
CDR3 DNA: TGTGCCAGCAGCAACAGGGTTAGAACAGATACGCAGTATTTT

D gene: -
V gene: TRBV5-1
clone size: -
J gene: TRBJ2-2
CDR3 protein: CASSPFEGNTGELFF
CDR3 DNA: TGCGCCAGCAGCCCCTTCGAGGGAAACACCGGGGAGCTGTTTTTT

D gene: -
V gene: TRBV6-5
clone size: -
J gene: TRBJ1-1
CDR3 protein: CASSIAGVNTEAFF
CDR3 DNA: TGTGCCAGCAGTATCGCAGGGGTAAACACTGAAGCTTTCTTT

D gene: TRBD1
V gene: TRBV6-5
clone size: once
J gene: TRBJ1-2
CDR3 protein: CASRGTVANYGYTF
CDR3 DNA: TGTGCCAGCAGGGGGACAGTAGCTAACTATGGCTACACCTTC

D gene: -
V gene: TRBV6-5
clone size: -
J gene: TRBJ1-2
CDR3 protein: CASSPGEAGYTF
CDR3 DNA: TGTGCCAGCAGTCCGGGGGAGGCCGGCTACACCTTC

D gene: TRBD1
V gene: TRBV7-8
clone size: -
J gene: TRBJ1-2
CDR3 protein: CASSLTGVGYTF
CDR3 DNA: TGTGCCAGCAGCTTGACAGGGGTGGGCTACACCTTC

D gene: TRBD1
V gene: TRBV5-8
clone size: -
J gene: TRBJ1-5
CDR3 protein: CASNLGTVQNQPQHF
CDR3 DNA: TGTGCCAGCAACCTGGGGACAGTTCAGAATCAGCCCCAGCATTTT

D gene: TRBD2
V gene: TRBV14
clone size: -
J gene: TRBJ2-2
CDR3 protein: CASSPMNPQSSGRPNTGELFF
CDR3 DNA: TGTGCCAGCAGCCCTATGAACCCGCAGTCTAGCGGGAGACCGAACACCGGGGAGCTGTTTTTT

D gene: TRBD1
V gene: TRBV19
clone size: once
J gene: TRBJ1-1
CDR3 protein: CASSLPQGINTEAFF
CDR3 DNA: TGTGCCAGTAGCCTACCACAGGGGATAAACACTGAAGCTTTCTTT

D gene: TRBD1
V gene: TRBV19
clone size: -
J gene: TRBJ1-2
CDR3 protein: CASNRDSVFLHGYTF
CDR3 DNA: TGTGCCAGCAACCGGGACAGTGTCTTCTTGCATGGCTACACCTTC

D gene: -
V gene: TRBV6-5
clone size: -
J gene: TRBJ2-5
CDR3 protein: CASSYSRQGKKTQYF
CDR3 DNA: TGTGCCAGCAGTTACTCGAGGCAGGGGAAGAAGACCCAGTACTTC

D gene: TRBD2
V gene: TRBV9
clone size: -
J gene: TRBJ2-5
CDR3 protein: CASSAGLAGGLYQETQYF
CDR3 DNA: TGTGCCAGCAGCGCCGGACTAGCGGGGGGGTTGTACCAAGAGACCCAGTACTTC

D gene: -
V gene: TRBV5-4
clone size: -
J gene: TRBJ1-2
CDR3 protein: CASSSLQAHYGYTF
CDR3 DNA: TGTGCCAGCAGCTCACTACAGGCCCACTATGGCTACACCTTC

D gene: -
V gene: TRBV7-3
clone size: -
J gene: TRBJ1-6
CDR3 protein: CASSWAGHNSPLHF
CDR3 DNA: TGTGCCAGCAGCTGGGCAGGGCATAATTCACCCCTCCACTTT

D gene: TRBD1
V gene: TRBV5-8
clone size: -
J gene: TRBJ2-7
CDR3 protein: CASSWTGGNEQYF
CDR3 DNA: TGTGCCAGCAGCTGGACAGGGGGGAACGAGCAGTACTTC

D gene: -
V gene: TRBV6-4
clone size: -
J gene: TRBJ1-4
CDR3 protein: CASSDSRVRGEKLFF
CDR3 DNA: TGTGCCAGCAGTGACTCGAGGGTCAGAGGGGAAAAACTGTTTTTT

D gene: TRBD1
V gene: TRBV11-2
clone size: -
J gene: TRBJ2-7
CDR3 protein: CASSPIQGFYEQYF
CDR3 DNA: TGTGCCAGCAGCCCAATACAGGGGTTCTACGAGCAGTACTTC